This T cell receptor beta chain was profiled in a study of CD8 T cells in ankylosing spondylitis. Broader study findings: Disease-associated clones were reportedly significantly overrepresented in matched ankylosing spondylitis synovial fluid. Earlier reports found some motif variants in synovial fluid and blood in reactive arthritis.

This clonotype has ten or more counts. Its antigen is unidentified. Generation of TCR beta libraries employed quantitative 5'-RACE incorporating molecular barcodes. TCRdb passed the 5' RACE reads through MiXCR, listing each CDR3 protein once. The sample contains under 250,000 distinct CDR3 sequences, approximately 7.6% of which appear only once. With 1 base clipped from V and 3 bases from J, the junction kept 4 bases outside the gene matches. There are 14 residues in the CDR3. The V gene's germline CDR1 is DFQATT and CDR2 SNEGSKA (reference sequence). The sequenced sample was blood, either unsorted or a sorted T cell fraction (not recorded which). The sequence came from a female donor with ankylosing spondylitis or in good health (not recorded which). The chain links TRBV20-1 to TRBJ2-7; 9 bases fit TRBD2. CDR3 sequence (DNA): TGCAGTGCTAGAGTAGCGGGAGTAATCTACGAGCAGTACTTC. This gives the protein CSARVAGVIYEQYF.